In this sample, the clone carrying this TCR beta chain turned up a few times. What it binds is not known. V lost 8 bases to trimming and J lost 4 bases; unmatched junction nucleotides: 9. CDR3 length: 13 residues. The germline V gene encodes CDR1 DFQATT and CDR2 SNEGSKA (reference sequence). This sample is part of a study of identical twins. Study-level results: Twin-shared out-of-frame alpha sequences showed excess low generation probability.

TCRdb itself ran the 5' RACE reads through MiXCR, one entry per CDR3 protein. Of 690,000 or so distinct CDR3 sequences in the sample, 8% to 9% were seen once. The same sample was also used in a study of yellow fever vaccine responses in identical twins.

The chain employs TRBV20-1 and TRBJ2-3, with 7 bases fitting TRBD1. Sequencing used PBMCs. The sequence was collected from a woman under 30 in good health. The CDR3 reads CSRGDSRADTQYF. CDR3 nucleotide sequence: TGCAGTCGAGGGGACAGCAGGGCAGATACGCAGTATTTT.